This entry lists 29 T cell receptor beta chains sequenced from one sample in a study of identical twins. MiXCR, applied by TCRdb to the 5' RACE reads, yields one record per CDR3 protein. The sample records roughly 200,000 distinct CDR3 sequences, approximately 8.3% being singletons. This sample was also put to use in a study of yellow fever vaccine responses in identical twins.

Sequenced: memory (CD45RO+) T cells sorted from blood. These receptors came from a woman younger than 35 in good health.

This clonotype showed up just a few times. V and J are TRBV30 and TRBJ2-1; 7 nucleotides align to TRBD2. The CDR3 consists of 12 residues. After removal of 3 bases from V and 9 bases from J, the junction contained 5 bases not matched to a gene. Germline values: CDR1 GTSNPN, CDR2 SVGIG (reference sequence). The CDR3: CAWSLSGVEQFF. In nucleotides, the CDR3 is TGTGCCTGGAGCCTGAGCGGGGTTGAGCAGTTCTTC. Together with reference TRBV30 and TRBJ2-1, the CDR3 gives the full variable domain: SQTIHQWPATLVQPVGSPLSLECTVEGTSNPNLYWYRQAAGRGLQLLFYSVGIGQISSEVPQNLSASRPQDRQFILSSKKLLLSDSGFYLCAWSLSGVEQFFGPGTRLTVL.

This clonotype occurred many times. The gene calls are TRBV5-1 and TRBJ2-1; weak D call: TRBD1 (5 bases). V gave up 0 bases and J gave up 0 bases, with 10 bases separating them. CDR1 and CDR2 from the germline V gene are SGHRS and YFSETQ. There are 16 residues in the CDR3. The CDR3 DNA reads TGCGCCAGCAGCTTGGAGGCAGGGCGCTCCTACAATGAGCAGTTCTTC. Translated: CASSLEAGRSYNEQFF.

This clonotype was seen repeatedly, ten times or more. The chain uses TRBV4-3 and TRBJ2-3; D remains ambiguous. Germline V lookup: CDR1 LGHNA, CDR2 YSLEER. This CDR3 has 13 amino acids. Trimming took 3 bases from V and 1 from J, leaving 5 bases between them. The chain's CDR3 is CASSQPGTDTQYF. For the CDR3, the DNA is TGCGCCAGCAGCCAGCCCGGCACAGATACGCAGTATTTT.

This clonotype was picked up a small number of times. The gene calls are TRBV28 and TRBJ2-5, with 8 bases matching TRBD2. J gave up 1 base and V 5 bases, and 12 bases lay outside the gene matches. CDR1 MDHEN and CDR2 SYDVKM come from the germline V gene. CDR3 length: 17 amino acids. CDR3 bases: TGTGCCAGCAGTCCCCCAAGCGGGAGTATGTTCCAAGAGACCCAGTACTTC. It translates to CASSPPSGSMFQETQYF.

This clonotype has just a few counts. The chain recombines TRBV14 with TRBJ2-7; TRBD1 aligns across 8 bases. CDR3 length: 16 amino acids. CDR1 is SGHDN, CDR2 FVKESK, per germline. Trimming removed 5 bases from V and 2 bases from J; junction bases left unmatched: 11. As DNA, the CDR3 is TGTGCCAGCAGCACAAAGGGGACAGGTAGAACCTACGAGCAGTACTTC. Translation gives CASSTKGTGRTYEQYF.

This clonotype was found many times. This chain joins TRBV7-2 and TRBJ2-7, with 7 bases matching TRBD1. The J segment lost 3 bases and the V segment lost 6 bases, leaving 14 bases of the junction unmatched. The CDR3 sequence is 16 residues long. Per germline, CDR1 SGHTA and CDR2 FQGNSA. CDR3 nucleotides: TGTGCCAGCAGTCGGTCCGTGGAACAGGGGCGCTACGAGCAGTACTTC. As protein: CASSRSVEQGRYEQYF.

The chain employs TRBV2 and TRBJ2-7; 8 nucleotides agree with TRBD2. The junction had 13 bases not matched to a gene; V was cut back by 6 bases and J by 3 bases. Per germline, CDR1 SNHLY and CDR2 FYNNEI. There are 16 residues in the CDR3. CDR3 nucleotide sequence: TGTGCCAGCAGGATGGAGCCTGGACTAGCCGTCTACGAGCAGTACTTC. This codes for CASRMEPGLAVYEQYF.

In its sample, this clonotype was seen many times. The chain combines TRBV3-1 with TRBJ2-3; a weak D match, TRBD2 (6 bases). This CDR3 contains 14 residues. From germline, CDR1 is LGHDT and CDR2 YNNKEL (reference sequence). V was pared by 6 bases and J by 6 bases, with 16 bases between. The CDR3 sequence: CASRPGSGGDTQYF. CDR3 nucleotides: TGTGCCAGCAGACCCGGGAGTGGCGGGGATACGCAGTATTTT.

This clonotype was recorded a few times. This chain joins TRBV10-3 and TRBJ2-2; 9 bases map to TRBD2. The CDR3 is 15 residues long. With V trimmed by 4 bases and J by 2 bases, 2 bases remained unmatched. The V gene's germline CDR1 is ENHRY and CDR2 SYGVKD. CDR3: CAISGLAENTGELFF. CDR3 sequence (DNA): TGTGCCATCAGTGGACTAGCGGAAAACACCGGGGAGCTGTTTTTT.

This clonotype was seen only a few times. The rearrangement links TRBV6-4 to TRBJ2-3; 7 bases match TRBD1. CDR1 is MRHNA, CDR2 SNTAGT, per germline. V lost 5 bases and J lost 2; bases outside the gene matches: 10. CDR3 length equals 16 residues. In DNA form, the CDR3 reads TGTGCCAGCAGTTCCCTCGAGGGGACAGACACAGATACGCAGTATTTT. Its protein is CASSSLEGTDTDTQYF.

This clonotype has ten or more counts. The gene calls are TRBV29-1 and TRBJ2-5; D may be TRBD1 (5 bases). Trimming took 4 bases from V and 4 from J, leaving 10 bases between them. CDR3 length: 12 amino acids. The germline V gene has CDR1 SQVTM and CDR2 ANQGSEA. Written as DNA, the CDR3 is TGCAGCGTTGGATCAGGGCGAGAGACCCAGTACTTC. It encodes CSVGSGRETQYF.

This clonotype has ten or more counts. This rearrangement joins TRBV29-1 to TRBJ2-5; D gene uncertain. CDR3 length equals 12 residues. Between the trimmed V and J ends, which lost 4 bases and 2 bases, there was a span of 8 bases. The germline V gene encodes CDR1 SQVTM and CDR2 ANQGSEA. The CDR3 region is CSVGDGQETQYF. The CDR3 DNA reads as TGCAGCGTTGGTGACGGTCAAGAGACCCAGTACTTC.

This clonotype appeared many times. The CDR3 reads CASRPLGVYTLGTEAFF. CDR3 nucleotides: TGTGCCAGCCGGCCCTTGGGGGTCTACACTTTAGGCACTGAAGCTTTCTTT. V gene TRBV27 combines with J gene TRBJ1-1; D is possibly TRBD1 (5 bases). Germline CDR1 MNHEY, CDR2 SMNVEV (reference sequence). CDR3 length equals 17 residues. Trimming pared 8 bases from V and 4 bases from J, leaving 26 bases between.

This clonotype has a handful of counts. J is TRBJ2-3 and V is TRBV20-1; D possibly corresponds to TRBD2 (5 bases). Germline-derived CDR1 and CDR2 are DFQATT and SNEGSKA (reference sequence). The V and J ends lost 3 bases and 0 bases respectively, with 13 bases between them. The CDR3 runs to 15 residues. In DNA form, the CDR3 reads TGCAGTGCTAGTCTCCTAGCCGCTAGCACAGATACGCAGTATTTT. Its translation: CSASLLAASTDTQYF.

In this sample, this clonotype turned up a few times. The CDR3 region has the DNA TGTGCCAGCAGATCCGAAGCGGGAGGGGCCTACGAGCAGTACTTC. It encodes CASRSEAGGAYEQYF. The gene calls are TRBV7-2 and TRBJ2-7; 10 bases are shared with TRBD2. Germline values: CDR1 SGHTA, CDR2 FQGNSA. The V segment lost 6 bases and the J segment 2 bases; nucleotides outside the gene matches: 7. The CDR3 totals 15 residues.

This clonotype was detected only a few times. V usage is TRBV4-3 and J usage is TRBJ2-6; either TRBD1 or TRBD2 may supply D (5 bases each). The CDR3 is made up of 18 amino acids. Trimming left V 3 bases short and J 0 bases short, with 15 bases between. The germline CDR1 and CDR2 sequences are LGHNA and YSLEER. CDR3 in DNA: TGCGCCAGCAGCCAGGCCGGGACCGAGAGCTCTGGGGCCAACGTCCTGACTTTC. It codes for CASSQAGTESSGANVLTF.

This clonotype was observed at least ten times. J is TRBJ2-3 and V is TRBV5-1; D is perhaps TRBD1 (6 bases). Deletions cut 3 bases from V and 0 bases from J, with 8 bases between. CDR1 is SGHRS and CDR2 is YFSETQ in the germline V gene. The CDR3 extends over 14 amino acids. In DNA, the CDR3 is TGCGCCAGCAGCTCAGGGGCCAGCACAGATACGCAGTATTTT. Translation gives CASSSGASTDTQYF.

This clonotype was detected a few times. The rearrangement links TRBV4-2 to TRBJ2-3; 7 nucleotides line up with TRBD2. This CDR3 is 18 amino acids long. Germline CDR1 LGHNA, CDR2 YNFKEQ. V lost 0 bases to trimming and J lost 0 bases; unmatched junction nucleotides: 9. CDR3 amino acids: CASSQDRSGGGSTDTQYF. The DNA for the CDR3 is TGTGCCAGCAGCCAAGATCGGTCCGGCGGGGGAAGCACAGATACGCAGTATTTT.

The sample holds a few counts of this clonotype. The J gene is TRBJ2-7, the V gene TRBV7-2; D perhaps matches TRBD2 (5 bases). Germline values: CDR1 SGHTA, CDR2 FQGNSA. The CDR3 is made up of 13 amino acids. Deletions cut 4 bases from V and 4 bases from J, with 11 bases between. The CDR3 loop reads CASSSPGLYEQYF. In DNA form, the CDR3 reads TGTGCCAGCAGCTCACCCGGACTGTACGAGCAGTACTTC.

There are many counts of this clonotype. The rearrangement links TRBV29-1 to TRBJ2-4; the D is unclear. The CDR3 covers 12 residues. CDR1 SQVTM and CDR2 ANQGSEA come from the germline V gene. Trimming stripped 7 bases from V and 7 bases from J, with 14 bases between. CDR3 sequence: CSATLGLNIQYF. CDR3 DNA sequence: TGCAGCGCCACATTAGGGCTGAACATTCAGTACTTC. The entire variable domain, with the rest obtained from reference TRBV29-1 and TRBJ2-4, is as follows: SAVISQKPSRDICQRGTSLTIQCQVDSQVTMMFWYRQQPGQSLTLIATANQGSEATYESGFVIDKFPISRPNLTFSTLTVSNMSPEDSSIYLCSATLGLNIQYFGAGTRLSVL.

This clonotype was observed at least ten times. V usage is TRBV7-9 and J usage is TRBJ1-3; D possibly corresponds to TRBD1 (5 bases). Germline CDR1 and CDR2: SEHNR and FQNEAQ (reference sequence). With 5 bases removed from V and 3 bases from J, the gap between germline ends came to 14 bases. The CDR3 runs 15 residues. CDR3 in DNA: TGTGCCAGCAGCCCCTCCGGGGCATTTGGAAACACCATATATTTT. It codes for CASSPSGAFGNTIYF.

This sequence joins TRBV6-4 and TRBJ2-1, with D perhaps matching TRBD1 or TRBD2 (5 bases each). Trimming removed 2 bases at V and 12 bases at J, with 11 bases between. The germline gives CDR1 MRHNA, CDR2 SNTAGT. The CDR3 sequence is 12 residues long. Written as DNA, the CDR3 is TGTGCCAGCAGTGACGGGGGAGCAAGGCAGTTCTTC. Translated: CASSDGGARQFF.

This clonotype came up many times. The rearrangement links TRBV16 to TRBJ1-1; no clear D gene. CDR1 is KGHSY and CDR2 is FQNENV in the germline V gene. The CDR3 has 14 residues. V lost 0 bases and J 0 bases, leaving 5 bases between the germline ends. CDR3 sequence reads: CASSQSGMNTEAFF. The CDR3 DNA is TGTGCCAGCAGCCAATCGGGTATGAACACTGAAGCTTTCTTT.

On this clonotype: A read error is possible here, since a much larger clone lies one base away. Written as DNA, the CDR3 is TGTGCCAGCAGCGTCCCTACTGTTCTATCTGAGCAGTACTTC. This translates into CASSVPTVLSEQYF. V gene TRBV9 combines with J gene TRBJ2-7; D gene ambiguous. The V and J ends lost 2 bases and 7 bases respectively, with 16 bases between them. Germline CDR1 reads SGDLS; CDR2 reads YYNGEE. The CDR3 consists of 14 residues. Full variable domain (remainder filled in from reference TRBV9 and TRBJ2-7): DSGVTQTPKHLITATGQRVTLRCSPRSGDLSVYWYQQSLDQGLQFLIQYYNGEERAKGNILERFSAQQFPDLHSELNLSSLELGDSALYFCASSVPTVLSEQYFGPGTRLTVT.

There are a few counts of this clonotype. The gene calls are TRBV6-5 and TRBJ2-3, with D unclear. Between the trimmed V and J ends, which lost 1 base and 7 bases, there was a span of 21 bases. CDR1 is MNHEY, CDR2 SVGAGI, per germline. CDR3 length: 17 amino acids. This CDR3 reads CASSYFVSAGAENTQYF. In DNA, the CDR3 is TGTGCCAGCAGTTACTTTGTCTCGGCTGGTGCCGAAAATACGCAGTATTTT.

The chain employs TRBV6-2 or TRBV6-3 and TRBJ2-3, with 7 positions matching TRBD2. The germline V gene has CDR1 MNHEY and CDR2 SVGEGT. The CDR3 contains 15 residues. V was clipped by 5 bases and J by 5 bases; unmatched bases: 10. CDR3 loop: CASSPLWRELDTQYF. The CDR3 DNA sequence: TGTGCCAGCAGTCCCCTCTGGCGGGAGTTAGATACGCAGTATTTT.

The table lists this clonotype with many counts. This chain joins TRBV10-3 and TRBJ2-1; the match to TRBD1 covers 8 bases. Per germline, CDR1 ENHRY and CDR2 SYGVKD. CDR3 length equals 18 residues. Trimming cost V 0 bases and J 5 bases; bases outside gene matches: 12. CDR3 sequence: CAISESSGQGTFNNEQFF. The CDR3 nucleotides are TGTGCCATCAGTGAGTCCTCAGGACAGGGCACGTTCAACAATGAGCAGTTCTTC.

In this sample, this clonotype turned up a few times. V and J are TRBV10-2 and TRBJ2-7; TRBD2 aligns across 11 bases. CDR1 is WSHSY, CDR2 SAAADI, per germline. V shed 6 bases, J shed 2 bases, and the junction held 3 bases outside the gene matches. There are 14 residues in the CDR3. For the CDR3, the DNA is TGCGCCAGCAGAGCTAGCGGGGGGACCTACGAGCAGTACTTC. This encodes CASRASGGTYEQYF.

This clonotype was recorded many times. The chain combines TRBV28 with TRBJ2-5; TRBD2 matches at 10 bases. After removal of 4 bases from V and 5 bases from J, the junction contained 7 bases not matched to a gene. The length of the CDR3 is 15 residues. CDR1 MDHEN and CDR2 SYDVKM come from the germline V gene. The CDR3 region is CASSSRKAGGETQYF. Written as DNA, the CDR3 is TGTGCCAGCAGTTCCCGAAAAGCGGGGGGGGAGACCCAGTACTTC.